This T cell receptor (beta chain) was identified in a study of T cells in Graves' hyperthyroidism and ophthalmopathy. This CDR3 spans 11 amino acids. Germline V CDR1 and CDR2: DFQATT, SNEGSKA (reference sequence). The V and J ends lost 6 bases and 4 bases, in that order; junction bases with no gene match: 2. Overall study results and limits: Blood also held most thyroid clonotypes expanded beyond 0.001.

This clonotype was observed many times. The antigen is not known. RNA transcripts were the template for amplifying TCR beta CDR3 regions. Carried out on the TCR CDR3, a first-round RT-PCR used the HTBI primer set. TCRdb recomputed calls from the multiplex PCR reads with MiXCR, one row per CDR3 protein. The sample includes roughly 350,000 distinct CDR3 sequences, roughly 15% seen only once; the top ten take around 20%. The TCR sequence derives from a woman in her 30s with Graves' ophthalmopathy. The chain carries TRBV20-1 and TRBJ2-7, with 8 bases fitting TRBD2. The sample was blood. The chain's CDR3 is CSAAGEYEQYF. CDR3 coding DNA: TGCAGTGCAGCGGGGGAATACGAGCAGTACTTC.